This record covers a single T cell receptor (beta chain). Using immunoSEQ multiplex PCR, the repertoire was profiled, and TCRdb retains in-frame clones only, with some absent. The sample lists about 68,000 clones, about 84% occurring once. This entry comes from a study of OX40 agonist ivuxolimab in advanced cancers. Deletions cut 6 bases from V and 2 bases from J, with 11 bases between. The CDR3 has 14 amino acids. Looked up from germline, CDR1 is SNHLY and CDR2 is FYNNEI. The sequence came from an adult with an advanced solid tumor such as melanoma, head and neck, liver or kidney cancer. This specimen was CD4+ or CD8+ T cells sorted from blood, taken in a trial of the OX40 agonist ivuxolimab. The V call is TRBV2, the J call TRBJ1-5, with D possibly TRBD1 on 5 matching bases. As DNA, the CDR3 is TGTGCCAGCAGCTTCAGGGTTGGCAATCAGCCCCAGCATTTT. Protein sequence: CASSFRVGNQPQHF.